Each of the 8 T cell receptor beta chains below was sequenced from the same sample in a study of blood T cells in healthy people across ages. Combining a sample-barcoded 5' primer with a J-beta primer mix, a second PCR ran for about 7 to 11 cycles. TCRdb recomputed calls from the 5' RACE reads with MiXCR, one row per CDR3 protein. The table has around 1,900,000 distinct CDR3 sequences, approximately 40% seen once. The sequenced sample consisted of blood. These receptors all come from a human donor in good health.

The CDR3 loop is CASSLVPGDEGSPLHF. CDR3 sequence (DNA): TGTGCCAGCAGCTTAGTTCCAGGGGATGAAGGTTCACCCCTCCACTTT. This chain uses TRBV7-2 with TRBJ1-6, with a tentative D call TRBD1 (6 bases). The CDR3 covers 16 residues. Germline CDR1 is SGHTA and CDR2 is FQGNSA. The V end lost 1 base, the J end lost 9 bases, and 16 bases lay between the germline ends.

This chain connects TRBV19 to TRBJ1-2, with D possibly TRBD1 on 6 matching bases. Germline loops: CDR1 LNHDA, CDR2 SQIVND (reference sequence). The V gene lost 3 bases and the J gene lost 4 bases, with 12 bases spanning the gap. There are 14 residues in the CDR3. In DNA form, the CDR3 reads TGTGCCAGTAGTATTTGGGGGGGCGCCTATGGCTACACCTTC. Its protein product is CASSIWGGAYGYTF.

The CDR3 nucleotides are TGTGCCAGCAGCCTCTTTGCCGGTAATTCACCCCTCCACTTT. Amino acids: CASSLFAGNSPLHF. The chain uses TRBV28 and TRBJ1-6; D gene uncertain. The CDR3 loop spans 14 amino acids. Trimming left V 6 bases short and J 6 bases short, with 12 bases between. CDR1 and CDR2 (germline): MDHEN, SYDVKM.

This clonotype was seen only a few times. The J gene is TRBJ1-6, the V gene TRBV7-2; 7 bases match TRBD1. The trim removed 10 bases at V and 7 bases at J, leaving 10 bases unmatched. The CDR3 length is 14 residues. Per germline, CDR1 SGHTA and CDR2 FQGNSA. The CDR3 DNA reads TGTGCCACCAAGGTCGGCAGGGGGAATTCACCCCTCCACTTT. The encoded protein is CATKVGRGNSPLHF.

Only a few counts were recorded for this clonotype. The J gene is TRBJ2-4, the V gene TRBV6-1; 7 bases fit TRBD1. The DNA end lines up better with TRBJ2-7; the J call may be wrong. Per the germline V gene, CDR1 is MNHNS and CDR2 is SASEGT. The CDR3 has 15 residues. The DNA of the CDR3 is TGTGCCAGCAGACACAACGAGGACAGGTGGTACGAGCAGTACTTC. It encodes CASRHNEDRWYEQYF.

The CDR3 coding sequence is TGTGCCAGCAGCCAAGTTCAGGGGGTGCAGCCCCAGCATTTT. Translation: CASSQVQGVQPQHF. The gene calls are TRBV3-1 and TRBJ1-5, with 7 bases lining up with TRBD1. From germline, CDR1 is LGHDT and CDR2 YNNKEL (reference sequence). The CDR3 covers 14 residues. V was clipped by 1 base and J by 7 bases; unmatched bases: 4.

This clonotype has a handful of counts. The V and J genes are TRBV6-1 and TRBJ2-1, with TRBD2 matching 10 bases. CDR1 is MNHNS and CDR2 is SASEGT in the germline V gene. V was clipped by 7 bases and J by 4 bases; unmatched bases: 4. The CDR3 contains 14 residues. In nucleotides, the CDR3 is TGTGCCAGCAAGAGGACTAGCGGTTACAATGAGCAGTTCTTC. It is translated as CASKRTSGYNEQFF.

This clonotype has more than one count but fewer than ten. This sequence joins TRBV25-1 and TRBJ2-3, with D possibly matching TRBD1 (6 bases). The CDR3 covers 12 residues. Deletions cut 4 bases from V and 8 bases from J, with 10 bases between. The germline gives CDR1 MGHDK, CDR2 SYGVNS. DNA for the CDR3: TGTGCCAGCAGTGGAGACAGGCCTACGCAGTATTTT. It yields the protein CASSGDRPTQYF.